A single sample is the source of the 29 T cell receptor beta chains below, sequenced in a study of cytomegalovirus exposure and HLA in healthy donors. Both 60 Vbeta primers and 13 Jbeta primers went into the PCR. TCRdb's copy holds only in-frame clones and misses some; the assay was immunoSEQ multiplex PCR. The sample lists about 160,000 clones; more than 60% were seen once. The source material was PBMCs. The receptors derive from a woman aged 25 to 39 in good health and CMV-seronegative.

The rearrangement joins TRBV5-1 to TRBJ2-5; the D is unclear. The CDR3 is made up of 13 amino acids. V lost 5 bases, J lost 2 bases, and 10 bases lay in between. Germline V gene data show CDR1 as SGHRS and CDR2 as YFSETQ. The CDR3 nucleotides read TGCGCCAGCAGAGTCACAACGCAAGAGACCCAGTACTTC. Its protein is CASRVTTQETQYF.

This chain connects TRBV15 to TRBJ2-2; 9 bases line up with TRBD2. The V gene end was trimmed by 2 bases and the J gene end by 0 bases; junction bases not matched to a gene: 10. Germline V gives CDR1 LNHNV, CDR2 YYDKDF (reference sequence). The CDR3 is 19 amino acids. This CDR3 is CATSRRSRAGGTNTGELFF. Written as DNA, the CDR3 is TGTGCCACCAGCAGAAGAAGTCGAGCGGGGGGAACGAACACCGGGGAGCTGTTTTTT.

The gene calls are TRBV5-5 and TRBJ1-6, with no clear D. The CDR3 loop spans 15 amino acids. In germline, CDR1 is SGHKS, CDR2 YYEKEE (reference sequence). V was clipped by 4 bases and J by 5 bases, with 13 bases between them. CDR3 sequence reads: CASSKFQVNNSPLHF. The DNA for the CDR3 is TGTGCCAGCAGCAAATTCCAGGTGAATAATTCACCCCTCCACTTT.

The chain is built from TRBV6-1 and TRBJ2-7; D is perhaps TRBD2 (5 bases). Germline V lookup: CDR1 MNHNS, CDR2 SASEGT. V dropped 4 bases and J dropped 4 bases, with 17 bases sitting between them. CDR3 length: 15 residues. Written as DNA, the CDR3 is TGTGCCAGCAGTGGCGGGCAGTTGAGTATTTACGAGCAGTACTTC. It translates to CASSGGQLSIYEQYF.

CDR3 in DNA: TGTGCCTGGAGTGCCTCGAGACTAGCAACAGATACGCAGTATTTT. It yields the protein CAWSASRLATDTQYF. This rearrangement joins TRBV30 to TRBJ2-3, with 7 bases lining up with TRBD2. CDR1 is GTSNPN, CDR2 SVGIG, per germline (reference sequence). The V and J ends lost 1 base and 3 bases, in that order; junction bases with no gene match: 7. This CDR3 comprises 15 residues.

The rearrangement links TRBV2 to TRBJ1-1, with D possibly TRBD1 on 6 matching bases. Germline V gene sequence: CDR1 SNHLY, CDR2 FYNNEI. Trimming removed 7 bases from V and 3 bases from J, with 12 bases in between. The CDR3 contains 13 residues. The CDR3 DNA reads as TGTGCCAGCATCCAGGGGAGAGACACTGAAGCTTTCTTT. Translation gives CASIQGRDTEAFF. Filled out from reference TRBV2 and TRBJ1-1, the complete variable domain reads EPEVTQTPSHQVTQMGQEVILRCVPISNHLYFYWYRQILGQKVEFLVSFYNNEISEKSEIFDDQFSVERPDGSNFTLKIRSTKLEDSAMYFCASIQGRDTEAFFGQGTRLTVV.

The V call is TRBV2, the J call TRBJ1-2; D is undetermined. CDR1 SNHLY and CDR2 FYNNEI come from the germline V gene. The ends were cut back, 7 bases at V and 4 bases at J, with 16 bases in the middle. CDR3 size: 14 residues. This chain's CDR3 is CASTLVFAGYGYTF. The CDR3 nucleotides are TGTGCCAGCACTCTAGTGTTTGCTGGCTATGGCTACACCTTC.

The chain uses TRBV5-6 and TRBJ2-3; weak D call: TRBD2 (5 bases). This CDR3 has 16 amino acids. Trimming shortened V by 4 bases and J by 0 bases, and 15 bases separated the two germline ends. CDR1 and CDR2 (germline): SGHDT, YYEEEE. Here the CDR3 reads CASSERANPSTDTQYF. CDR3 nucleotide sequence: TGTGCCAGCAGCGAGAGGGCCAACCCCAGCACAGATACGCAGTATTTT.

The chain uses TRBV18 and TRBJ2-2, with 9 bases matching TRBD1. Looked up from germline, CDR1 is KGHSH and CDR2 is LQKENI. The CDR3 loop spans 15 amino acids. The trim removed 1 base at V and 6 bases at J, leaving 3 bases unmatched. The CDR3 loop is CASSPLRQGAGELFF. CDR3 in DNA: TGTGCCAGCTCACCACTTCGACAGGGGGCCGGGGAGCTGTTTTTT.

The rearrangement joins TRBV5-1 to TRBJ1-1; D possibly corresponds to TRBD1 (5 bases). The CDR3 sequence is 15 residues long. Trimming cost V 3 bases and J 0 bases, with 12 bases left between them. Per the germline V gene, CDR1 is SGHRS and CDR2 is YFSETQ. The CDR3 sequence: CASSSRQLMNTEAFF. The CDR3 DNA reads as TGCGCCAGCAGCTCCAGACAGCTCATGAACACTGAAGCTTTCTTT.

Regarding this clone: The same CDR3 can be traced to other DNA sequences in this sample. The chain carries TRBV7-6 and TRBJ2-7; 7 nucleotides agree with TRBD1. CDR1 and CDR2 from the germline V gene are SGHVS and FNYEAQ. The CDR3 has 18 amino acids. J was trimmed by 1 base and V by 1 base; bases with no gene match: 13. CDR3 protein: CASSLGGVTGRASYEQYF. CDR3 nucleotide sequence: TGTGCCAGCAGCTTAGGAGGGGTGACAGGGCGAGCATCCTACGAGCAGTACTTC.

The CDR3 region is CTSSQVPENYGYTF. CDR3 bases: TGCACCAGCAGCCAAGTACCCGAGAACTATGGCTACACCTTC. The chain recombines TRBV1 with TRBJ1-2. TRBV1 is noted as a pseudogene. The CDR3 has 14 amino acids.

This clone showed up just a few times. The rearrangement links TRBV6-1 to TRBJ2-7; possible D gene TRBD1, 6 bases. Trimming pared 6 bases from V and 4 bases from J, leaving 16 bases between. CDR1 is MNHNS, CDR2 SASEGT, per germline. The CDR3 has 14 amino acids. CDR3 sequence (DNA): TGTGCCAGCAGCCGTACAGGGATTTCATACGAGCAGTACTTC. Protein product: CASSRTGISYEQYF.

The V and J genes are TRBV5-1 and TRBJ1-2; 7 bases are shared with TRBD1. V shed 0 bases and J 3 bases; nucleotides not matched to a gene: 5. The V gene's germline CDR1 is SGHRS and CDR2 YFSETQ. This CDR3 contains 15 residues. The DNA for the CDR3 is TGCGCCAGCAGCTTGGTACCAGGGGGAGACTATGGCTACACCTTC. Translation: CASSLVPGGDYGYTF.

The rearrangement uses TRBV7-6 and TRBJ2-1, with 7 bases aligning to TRBD2. V gave up 3 bases and J gave up 4 bases; unmatched junction bases: 3. The V gene's germline CDR1 is SGHVS and CDR2 FNYEAQ. This CDR3 region has 14 residues. In DNA form, the CDR3 reads TGTGCCAGCAGCTTCGGCGGGGGTTACAATGAGCAGTTCTTC. It encodes CASSFGGGYNEQFF. Combining the CDR3 with reference TRBV7-6 and TRBJ2-1 gives the whole variable domain GAGVSQSPRYKVTKRGQDVALRCDPISGHVSLYWYRQALGQGPEFLTYFNYEAQQDKSGLPNDRFSAERPEGSISTLTIQRTEQRDSAMYRCASSFGGGYNEQFFGPGTRLTVL.

This rearrangement joins TRBV9 to TRBJ2-1; 9 bases agree with TRBD2. Trimming cost V 4 bases and J 5 bases; bases outside gene matches: 10. This CDR3 is 16 amino acids long. Germline V gene data show CDR1 as SGDLS and CDR2 as YYNGEE. The CDR3 DNA is TGTGCCAGCAGCCCCCGGGAGGGCGGGGGGGACAATGAGCAGTTCTTC. The encoded protein is CASSPREGGGDNEQFF.

This clone was counted a few times. The chain is built from TRBV7-2 and TRBJ2-1; 7 bases are a match to TRBD1. The germline gives CDR1 SGHTA, CDR2 FQGNSA. The CDR3 totals 15 residues. Trimming at V came to 1 base and at J to 2 bases, leaving 2 bases not matched to a gene. This CDR3 reads CASSLDTGAYNEQFF. CDR3 coding DNA: TGTGCCAGCAGCTTAGATACAGGGGCCTACAATGAGCAGTTCTTC.

The chain employs TRBV28 and TRBJ1-5; TRBD1 is a possible D gene (6 bases). V was clipped by 3 bases and J by 0 bases, with 9 bases between them. Germline CDR1 reads MDHEN; CDR2 reads SYDVKM. CDR3 length: 15 amino acids. The DNA of the CDR3 is TGTGCCAGCAGTTTGACAGGTCTTAGCAATCAGCCCCAGCATTTT. It specifies CASSLTGLSNQPQHF.

The chain carries TRBV5-4 and TRBJ2-7; tentative D call: TRBD1 (5 bases). The end of the DNA fits TRBJ2-5 better, so the J call may be wrong. The CDR3 contains 13 residues. Germline V CDR1 and CDR2: SGHNT, YYREEE (reference sequence). CDR3 loop: CASSLEGAETQYF. DNA for the CDR3: TGTGCCAGCAGCTTGGAAGGGGCGGAGACCCAGTACTTC.

Notes on this clone: Its ends do not fully match the called genes, so a read error is possible. This rearrangement joins TRBV7-7 to TRBJ2-7; the D gene is possibly TRBD1 (6 bases). The V gene's germline CDR1 is SSHAT and CDR2 FNYEAQ (reference sequence). CDR3 length: 15 residues. For the CDR3, the DNA is TGTGCTAGCAGCTTAGATCTGGGGGCTGACTACGAGCAGTACTTC. It encodes CASSLDLGADYEQYF.

Concerning this clone itself: A far larger clone is one base from this, pointing to a likely read error. This specimen includes other DNA sequences encoding the same CDR3. The gene calls are TRBV10-3 and TRBJ2-3, with 12 nucleotides matching TRBD2. The germline CDR1 and CDR2 sequences are ENHRY and SYGVKD. The CDR3 length is 17 residues. Here the CDR3 DNA reads TGCGCCATCAAGGAGACTAGCGGGGGTGTTTGGTCAGATACGCAGTATTTT. Protein product: CAIKETSGGVWSDTQYF.

The chain is built from TRBV30 and TRBJ1-2, with a possible D match to TRBD1 (6 bases). CDR3 length equals 11 residues. Deletions cut 5 bases from V and 5 bases from J, with 9 bases between. CDR1 and CDR2 from the germline V gene are GTSNPN and SVGIG (reference sequence). CDR3 loop: CAWRQAYGYTF. The CDR3 nucleotides are TGTGCCTGGCGACAGGCTTATGGCTACACCTTC.

This rearrangement joins TRBV5-6 to TRBJ2-6, with unresolved D. The CDR3 length is 16 residues. V was shortened by 0 bases and J by 0 bases, with 7 bases between the two germline ends. Germline-derived CDR1 and CDR2 are SGHDT and YYEEEE. CDR3 amino acids: CASSLGSGSGANVLTF. CDR3 bases: TGTGCCAGCAGCTTGGGTTCGGGCTCTGGGGCCAACGTCCTGACTTTC.

This chain connects TRBV5-4 to TRBJ2-1; 10 bases fit TRBD2. In germline, CDR1 is SGHNT, CDR2 YYREEE (reference sequence). The CDR3 is made up of 16 amino acids. V dropped 0 bases and J dropped 4; count of bases not matched to a gene: 4. CDR3 DNA: TGTGCCAGCAGCTTGGCTTTAGCGGGGGGATACAATGAGCAGTTCTTC. Translation gives CASSLALAGGYNEQFF.

The genes are TRBV7-8 and TRBJ2-6, with D perhaps TRBD1 (6 bases). Trimming shortened V by 3 bases and J by 0 bases, and 21 bases separated the two germline ends. CDR1 and CDR2 from the germline V gene are SGHVS and FQNEAQ. CDR3 length: 20 amino acids. The CDR3 DNA sequence: TGTGCCAGCAGCTTCATTCTTCAGGGGTACCTCTACTCTGGGGCCAACGTCCTGACTTTC. This translates into CASSFILQGYLYSGANVLTF.

The chain has TRBV7-6 and TRBJ2-7; 7 bases agree with TRBD1. The CDR3 is made up of 13 amino acids. Per germline, CDR1 SGHVS and CDR2 FNYEAQ. The V segment lost 5 bases and the J segment 4 bases; nucleotides outside the gene matches: 5. CDR3 residues: CASSEGQAYEQYF. CDR3 nucleotide sequence: TGTGCCAGCAGCGAAGGACAGGCATACGAGCAGTACTTC.

This clone has just one count. CDR3 bases: TGTGCCGGGCAGACTAATGAAAAACTGTTTTTT. It is translated as CAGQTNEKLFF. V is TRBV28 and J is TRBJ1-4; no clear D gene. V lost 11 bases to trimming and J lost 2 bases, with 6 bases between them. The CDR3 has 11 amino acids. CDR1 is MDHEN, CDR2 SYDVKM, per germline.

This clone was counted a few times. The CDR3 nucleotides read TGTGCCATCAGCCCGGACTTAAGTAAGGGCTACACCTTC. It encodes CAISPDLSKGYTF. The V call is TRBV10-3, the J call TRBJ1-2; D remains unclear. Between the trimmed V and J ends, which lost 6 bases and 8 bases, there was a span of 16 bases. From germline, CDR1 is ENHRY and CDR2 SYGVKD. This CDR3 region has 13 residues.

The rearrangement links TRBV27 to TRBJ1-1; D remains unclear. The V end lost 3 bases, the J end lost 0 bases, and 8 bases lay between the germline ends. This CDR3 comprises 14 residues. The germline V gene encodes CDR1 MNHEY and CDR2 SMNVEV (reference sequence). CDR3 nucleotides: TGTGCCAGCAGTTTGGCAGGATTGAACACTGAAGCTTTCTTT. It encodes CASSLAGLNTEAFF.